This T cell receptor beta chain was obtained from a study of pediatric ulcerative colitis (dated by TCRdb to the late 2010s). A note on the overall study: Seven or eight ulcerative colitis patients had pancolitis and two had left-sided colitis, with histology consistent with ulcerative colitis in all. From under ten newly diagnosed, treatment-naive pediatric ulcerative colitis patients and a few non-IBD control children, paired blood and rectal samples were collected. By Pediatric Ulcerative Colitis Activity Index, mild disease was classified in a couple of patients, moderate disease in four and acute severe colitis in three.

This clone has just one count. Its antigen is currently not known. There are no base qualities to consult, and no much larger clone falls within one base. Through the immunoSEQ TRB Survey service, multiplex V and J primers were used to amplify rearranged CDR3 beta regions from genomic DNA. To keep sequencing depth the same across samples, survey-level depth of up to 500,000 reads per sample was applied. The libraries were purified, combined into pools and sequenced with Illumina technology. Processing in the source paper ran as follows. Productive clonality, sample overlap, pairwise scatters, CDR3 beta length, V/D/J gene usage and productiveness were assessed with immunoSEQ online tools. Calculated diversity was the number of unique rearrangements divided by total templates times 100; Shannon and Simpson indices were also computed. Principal component analysis used the R prcomp function and ggbiplot package on Z-score normalized data. Morisita's index was used to measure clonal overlap between blood and rectum within each subject. TCRdb obtained this table from immuneACCESS and retained in-frame rearrangements with V and J assigned. These tables miss some clones; where compared with another copy, unresolved V genes account for less than half of the shortfall, and the remainder is unexplained. That table supplies the V and J calls and clone size; D and trimming were determined from the DNA. The table for this sample lists 25,000 to 35,000 clones; roughly 78% of them were counted only once. The ten largest make up approximately 4.5% of the sample.

What the work shows at the level of the full study, not this receptor alone: Compared with controls, ulcerative colitis patients showed significantly higher autologous blood-rectal clonal overlap, a finding that suggests increased T cell trafficking to inflamed tissue. A couple of rectal CDR3 clonotypes were present in all ulcerative colitis patients and in none of the controls. Repertoires were derived from total lymphocyte DNA, so rare subsets such as regulatory T cells may have patterns not reflected. For technical reasons, blood samples from a couple of patients gave substantially fewer templates, and these samples were excluded from the blood-rectal overlap analysis. The healthy control group was small, with only a few individuals. Rectal repertoire features separated controls, mild-moderate and acute severe colitis patients; acute severe colitis showed reduced rectal diversity due to clonal expansions.

The CDR3 starts with the cysteine, ends with the phenylalanine, and has 15 residues. Just the 45-base CDR3 DNA is kept, in frame starting at base 1. Taken from the germline V gene, the CDR1 and CDR2 loops are WSHSY and SAAADI. Between the V and J ends, shortened by 1 base and 0 bases respectively, the junction contains 10 bases. Before the diagnostic colonoscopy, none of the ulcerative colitis patients had been given immunosuppressive medication. A blood sample was obtained concurrently with the colonoscopy. The Wizard kit (Promega) was used to extract genomic DNA from the blood and intestinal samples.

The rearrangement combines TRBV10-2 with TRBJ2-7; the D segment could be TRBD1, given 6 matching bases. Sequencing used blood. This TCR came from a boy between 10 and 17 years old with severe ulcerative colitis. The DNA reads TGCGCCAGCAGTGAGTTCAGGGGCGGCTCCTACGAGCAGTACTTC. It specifies CASSEFRGGSYEQYF.